These 28 T cell receptor beta chains were all obtained from the same sample, sequenced in a study of blood T cell repertoires in COVID-19. Libraries were prepared by immunoSEQ multiplex PCR; TCRdb keeps only in-frame clonotypes and omits some of them. The sample lists about 40,000 clones; under 90% were seen once. Sequencing was carried out using peripheral blood. These receptors came from a man between 65 and 79 years old with acute or convalescent COVID-19.

This chain connects TRBV5-1 to TRBJ2-1, with TRBD1 matching over 8 bases. Looked up from germline, CDR1 is SGHRS and CDR2 is YFSETQ. Germline trimming cut 0 bases from V and 9 bases from J; bases unmatched to any gene: 5. The CDR3 is 14 residues long. This chain's CDR3 is CASSLVQGAGEQFF. CDR3 nucleotide sequence: TGCGCCAGCAGCTTGGTCCAGGGGGCCGGTGAGCAGTTCTTC.

The rearrangement joins TRBV28 to TRBJ1-5; D possibly corresponds to TRBD1 (6 bases). V was pared by 6 bases and J by 7 bases, with 10 bases between. This CDR3 spans 12 amino acids. Germline V gene sequence: CDR1 MDHEN, CDR2 SYDVKM. CDR3 nucleotide sequence: TGTGCCAGCAGCCACAGGGACCAGCCCCAGCATTTT. This translates into CASSHRDQPQHF.

V gene TRBV9 combines with J gene TRBJ2-1; TRBD2 matches at 9 bases. V lost 1 base and J lost 5; bases outside the gene matches: 13. Germline V CDR1 and CDR2: SGDLS, YYNGEE. The CDR3 covers 18 residues. The CDR3, as DNA: TGTGCCAGCAGCGTATTGGGCGGACTAGCGAATGGGGACAATGAGCAGTTCTTC. Translation gives CASSVLGGLANGDNEQFF.

This chain joins TRBV19 and TRBJ1-5, with D possibly matching TRBD1 (5 bases). The CDR3 extends over 14 amino acids. CDR1 is LNHDA, CDR2 SQIVND, per germline (reference sequence). V lost 2 bases, J lost 5 bases, and 10 bases lay in between. The CDR3 DNA is TGTGCCAGTAGTATAACAGGCACCGATCAGCCCCAGCATTTT. As protein: CASSITGTDQPQHF.

V gene TRBV5-1 combines with J gene TRBJ2-3, with 9 positions matching TRBD2. The V gene's germline CDR1 is SGHRS and CDR2 YFSETQ. The CDR3 spans 17 residues. V shed 2 bases, J shed 0 bases, and the junction held 7 bases outside the gene matches. Here the CDR3 DNA reads TGCGCCAGCAGCTTAGCCCCAGGACTAGCGAGCACAGATACGCAGTATTTT. Protein: CASSLAPGLASTDTQYF.

This clone was detected once. The rearrangement joins TRBV2 to TRBJ1-5; the D is unclear. V lost 2 bases to trimming and J lost 7 bases, with 3 bases between them. Germline CDR1 reads SNHLY; CDR2 reads FYNNEI. The CDR3 spans 11 residues. CDR3 region: CASSESQPQHF. The CDR3 DNA reads TGTGCCAGCAGTGAAAGCCAGCCCCAGCATTTT.

DNA of the CDR3: TGCGCCAGCAGCCAAGACTCTAGCACAGATACGCAGTATTTT. Amino acid sequence: CASSQDSSTDTQYF. This chain joins TRBV4-3 and TRBJ2-3; D remains ambiguous. CDR3 length equals 14 residues. Germline loops: CDR1 LGHNA, CDR2 YSLEER. The ends were cut back, 0 bases at V and 0 bases at J, with 4 bases in the middle.

The V gene is TRBV27, the J gene TRBJ2-3; D gene unclear. Germline V gene sequence: CDR1 MNHEY, CDR2 SMNVEV (reference sequence). Trimming pared 1 base from V and 3 bases from J, leaving 8 bases between. This CDR3 has 14 residues. The CDR3 sequence is CASSLYEATDTQYF. CDR3 bases: TGTGCCAGCAGTTTATATGAGGCTACAGATACGCAGTATTTT.

The chain recombines TRBV5-4 with TRBJ2-7, with TRBD1 identical over 7 bases. V was pared by 3 bases and J by 6 bases, with 6 bases of the junction left unmatched. CDR3 size: 13 residues. Per the germline V gene, CDR1 is SGHNT and CDR2 is YYREEE (reference sequence). In DNA, the CDR3 is TGTGCCAGCAGCTCTACACAGGGGCGCGAGCAGTACTTC. Amino acid sequence: CASSSTQGREQYF.

This clone was seen just once. The genes are TRBV3-1 (or the pseudogene TRBV3-2) and TRBJ1-2, with D possibly being TRBD1 (5 bases). Trimming pared 4 bases from V and 3 bases from J, leaving 12 bases between. The CDR3 is 14 residues long. Germline CDR1 is LGHDT and CDR2 is YNNKEL (reference sequence). CDR3 sequence reads: CASSRRGDDYGYTF. In DNA, the CDR3 is TGTGCCAGCAGCCGGAGGGGAGACGACTATGGCTACACCTTC.

V usage is TRBV7-9 and J usage is TRBJ1-5; a possible D gene is TRBD1 (5 bases). The CDR3 contains 14 residues. CDR1 SEHNR and CDR2 FQNEAQ come from the germline V gene (reference sequence). Trimming took off 2 bases at V and 5 bases at J, with 10 bases between the two ends. The CDR3 DNA follows: TGTGCCAGCAGCTTATTGGGGCCCTATCAGCCCCAGCATTTT. It translates to CASSLLGPYQPQHF.

The genes are TRBV5-8 and TRBJ2-7; 7 nucleotides line up with TRBD1. CDR1 is SGHTS, CDR2 YDEGEE, per germline. Trimming cost V 0 bases and J 3 bases; bases outside gene matches: 3. The CDR3 contains 14 residues. For the CDR3, the DNA is TGTGCCAGCAGCTTGGTAGGGACAGACTACGAGCAGTACTTC. This gives the protein CASSLVGTDYEQYF.

This sequence joins TRBV12-3 or TRBV12-4 and TRBJ1-3; D is possibly TRBD1 (5 bases). This CDR3 has 13 residues. Trimming removed 6 bases at V and 3 bases at J, with 9 bases between. The CDR3 bases are TGTGCCAGCAGAAAGGGGCTTGGAAACACCATATATTTT. Its protein is CASRKGLGNTIYF.

The V gene is TRBV28, the J gene TRBJ1-5, with D unresolved. CDR1 MDHEN and CDR2 SYDVKM come from the germline V gene. Between the trimmed V and J ends, which lost 8 bases and 5 bases, there was a span of 13 bases. The CDR3 covers 13 residues. The CDR3 is CASGETEDQPQHF. In nucleotides, the CDR3 is TGTGCCAGCGGAGAGACGGAAGATCAGCCCCAGCATTTT.

This chain links TRBV5-5 with TRBJ2-2; 9 bases match TRBD2. This CDR3 has 16 residues. Germline CDR1 and CDR2: SGHKS and YYEKEE (reference sequence). The trim removed 4 bases at V and 4 bases at J, leaving 8 bases unmatched. CDR3 amino acids: CASSRLAGEGTGELFF. The CDR3 DNA reads as TGTGCCAGCAGCCGGTTAGCGGGAGAGGGCACCGGGGAGCTGTTTTTT.

This clone occurred once. J is TRBJ1-5 and V is TRBV12-3 or TRBV12-4, with D maybe TRBD1 (6 bases). V was trimmed by 5 bases and J by 6 bases, leaving 11 bases between them. The CDR3 runs 13 residues. CDR3 loop: CASSPGEGQPQHF. The CDR3 DNA follows: TGTGCCAGCAGTCCAGGGGAAGGTCAGCCCCAGCATTTT.

This clone appeared once. The rearrangement joins TRBV5-4 to TRBJ2-5; the match to TRBD2 covers 13 bases. Trimming took 4 bases from V and 5 from J; bases not matched to a gene: 5. The CDR3 spans 15 residues. The V gene's germline CDR1 is SGHNT and CDR2 YYREEE (reference sequence). The chain's CDR3 is CASSGRLAGGETQYF. DNA for the CDR3: TGTGCCAGCAGCGGGCGACTAGCGGGAGGTGAGACCCAGTACTTC.

The chain couples TRBV19 to TRBJ1-2; TRBD1 agrees at 9 bases. V gave up 6 bases and J gave up 4 bases; unmatched junction bases: 12. The germline gives CDR1 LNHDA, CDR2 SQIVND (reference sequence). This CDR3 spans 16 amino acids. DNA of the CDR3: TGTGCCAGTAGCTCGCCCGAGGGACAGGGAGGCTATGGCTACACCTTC. Protein sequence: CASSSPEGQGGYGYTF. Full variable domain (rest looked up from reference TRBV19 and TRBJ1-2): DGGITQSPKYLFRKEGQNVTLSCEQNLNHDAMYWYRQDPGQGLRLIYYSQIVNDFQKGDIAEGYSVSREKKESFPLTVTSAQKNPTAFYLCASSSPEGQGGYGYTFGSGTRLTVV.

The V gene is TRBV3-1 (or the pseudogene TRBV3-2), the J gene TRBJ1-2, with D tentatively TRBD1 (5 bases). CDR3 size: 15 residues. Trimming shortened V by 1 base and J by 4 bases, and 13 bases separated the two germline ends. From germline, CDR1 is LGHDT and CDR2 YNNKEL (reference sequence). The CDR3 region is CASSQVAQAAYGYTF. CDR3 DNA: TGTGCCAGCAGCCAAGTGGCACAGGCGGCCTATGGCTACACCTTC.

The rearrangement links TRBV14 to TRBJ1-1; D is possibly TRBD1 (5 bases). CDR1 and CDR2 from the germline V gene are SGHDN and FVKESK. Trimming removed 2 bases at V and 1 base at J, with 5 bases between. The CDR3 is made up of 13 amino acids. Here the CDR3 DNA reads TGTGCCAGCAGCCAACAGGGGAACACTGAAGCTTTCTTT. It yields the protein CASSQQGNTEAFF.

This clone has just one count. The rearrangement links TRBV2 to TRBJ2-7; D perhaps matches TRBD1 (5 bases). Germline CDR1 is SNHLY and CDR2 is FYNNEI. Between the trimmed V and J ends, which lost 6 bases and 4 bases, there was a span of 16 bases. The CDR3 has 14 residues. The CDR3 coding sequence is TGTGCCAGCAGGAGTCAGGGAATTAGTTACGAGCAGTACTTC. Translating it yields CASRSQGISYEQYF.

CDR3 amino acids: CASSATDGGLGQPQHF. The CDR3 bases are TGTGCCAGCAGCGCCACCGACGGGGGGTTGGGTCAGCCCCAGCATTTT. The chain links TRBV7-2 to TRBJ1-5; D is possibly TRBD1 (5 bases). Trimming shortened V by 5 bases and J by 6 bases, and 20 bases separated the two germline ends. CDR1 SGHTA and CDR2 FQGNSA come from the germline V gene. CDR3 length: 16 amino acids.

The V gene is TRBV9, the J gene TRBJ2-7; 10 nucleotides match TRBD2. V shed 3 bases, J shed 4 bases, and the junction held 4 bases outside the gene matches. The germline V gene has CDR1 SGDLS and CDR2 YYNGEE. This CDR3 comprises 14 residues. Here the CDR3 reads CASSAVAGGYEQYF. In nucleotides, the CDR3 is TGTGCCAGCAGCGCCGTAGCGGGGGGTTACGAGCAGTACTTC.

The V and J genes are TRBV24-1 and TRBJ2-7, with 11 bases fitting TRBD2. The CDR3 is 17 residues long. Germline CDR1 and CDR2: KGHDR and SFDVKD. The J segment lost 4 bases and the V segment lost 1 base, leaving 8 bases of the junction unmatched. The CDR3 spells CATSDFPQGLAVYEQYF. Written as DNA, the CDR3 is TGTGCCACCAGTGATTTCCCCCAGGGACTAGCGGTATACGAGCAGTACTTC.

The V gene is TRBV5-1, the J gene TRBJ1-1; D perhaps matches TRBD1 (5 bases). V was pared by 0 bases and J by 4 bases, with 13 bases between. Germline V lookup: CDR1 SGHRS, CDR2 YFSETQ. There are 15 residues in the CDR3. The CDR3 DNA reads as TGCGCCAGCAGCTTGGTGGCAGGGTCGGGCACTGAAGCTTTCTTT. This sequence encodes CASSLVAGSGTEAFF.

The table lists this clone with a few counts. The chain recombines TRBV7-2 with TRBJ2-2; D is unclear. This CDR3 contains 15 residues. CDR1 is SGHTA and CDR2 is FQGNSA in the germline V gene. Trimming removed 5 bases at V and 0 bases at J, with 10 bases between. DNA of the CDR3: TGTGCCAGCAGCCGTGAGGTACCGAACACCGGGGAGCTGTTTTTT. Protein product: CASSREVPNTGELFF.

The chain employs TRBV7-2 and TRBJ2-3; 8 bases fit TRBD2. The CDR3 has 16 residues. Germline CDR1 is SGHTA and CDR2 is FQGNSA. V shed 3 bases, J shed 6 bases, and the junction held 11 bases outside the gene matches. The CDR3 DNA is TGTGCCAGCAGCTTCCTGGGACTAGTGTCTTTGGATACGCAGTATTTT. This codes for CASSFLGLVSLDTQYF.

Remarks on this clone: The junction does not match germline at one end; this may be a read error. V usage is TRBV6-1 and J usage is TRBJ2-3; D unclear. There are 13 residues in the CDR3. Germline assignment: CDR1 MNHNS and CDR2 SASEGT. The CDR3 coding sequence is TGTGCCAGCAGGGAAGGAGTCACAGATACGCAGTATTTT. Translating gives CASREGVTDTQYF.